This TCR beta chain was found in a study of cytomegalovirus exposure and HLA in healthy donors. As for the study in general: The 110 million or so unique TCR beta sequences, from 150 million to 200 million T cells, were found by an earlier analysis. Early released data comprised 80 million to 100 million unique TCRs from HLA-typed donors. Broader study findings: There were several of the most significant clusters that appeared linked to common viral pathogens in a later analysis.

Looked up from germline, CDR1 is SGHTA and CDR2 is FQGNSA. The CDR3 length is 14 residues. The germline V and J ends were trimmed by 10 bases and 5 bases, with 18 bases remaining between them. PCR employed 60 Vbeta and 13 Jbeta primers. Generated by immunoSEQ multiplex PCR, the TCRdb table keeps only in-frame clones and is missing some. This listing includes 150,000 to 200,000 clones. Turning to this clone: Its antigen is unidentified.

The TCR comes from a woman aged 18-30 years in good health and CMV-seropositive. The chain has TRBV7-2 and TRBJ2-1; D is perhaps TRBD2 (6 bases). Sequencing input: PBMCs. The CDR3 protein is CATHLAGNHNEQFF. The CDR3 DNA reads as TGTGCCACGCACCTGGCGGGGAACCACAATGAGCAGTTCTTC.